This T cell receptor beta chain was captured by sequencing in a study of T cell responses to AZD1222 COVID-19 vaccine. The method was immunoSEQ multiplex PCR; TCRdb's version includes in-frame clones alone and lacks a portion of them. The sample carries under 95,000 clones, roughly 90% recorded once. The source material was peripheral blood, sampled on day 0 of AZD1222 vaccination. The source of this sequence is an adult in good health.

DNA for the CDR3: TGTGCCAGCAGGAAGGTGCCCTACGAGCAGTACTTC. Translated: CASRKVPYEQYF. The chain combines TRBV7-2 with TRBJ2-7; D remains ambiguous. This CDR3 spans 12 amino acids. Trimming removed 6 bases at V and 2 bases at J, with 8 bases between. Germline assignment: CDR1 SGHTA and CDR2 FQGNSA.